This T cell receptor beta chain was documented in a study of siplizumab effects on memory and regulatory T cells. The germline V gene encodes CDR1 MNHEY and CDR2 SVGAGI. The V end lost 0 bases, the J end lost 4 bases, and 7 bases lay between the germline ends. The CDR3 runs to 13 residues. With respect to this clone: Its specificity is not known.

Generated by immunoSEQ multiplex PCR, the TCRdb table keeps only in-frame clones and is missing some. Among around 68,000 clones listed, over 80% were seen once. General observations from the study: The authors could not assign a naive or memory phenotype to roughly 80-95% of proliferating CD4+ or CD8+ clones.

Material for sequencing was Tregs sorted from blood. The clonotype was recovered from a human donor in good health. The chain couples TRBV6-5 to TRBJ2-7, with unresolved D. This chain's CDR3 is CASSYSAQYEQYF. In DNA form, the CDR3 reads TGTGCCAGCAGTTACTCCGCCCAATACGAGCAGTACTTC.